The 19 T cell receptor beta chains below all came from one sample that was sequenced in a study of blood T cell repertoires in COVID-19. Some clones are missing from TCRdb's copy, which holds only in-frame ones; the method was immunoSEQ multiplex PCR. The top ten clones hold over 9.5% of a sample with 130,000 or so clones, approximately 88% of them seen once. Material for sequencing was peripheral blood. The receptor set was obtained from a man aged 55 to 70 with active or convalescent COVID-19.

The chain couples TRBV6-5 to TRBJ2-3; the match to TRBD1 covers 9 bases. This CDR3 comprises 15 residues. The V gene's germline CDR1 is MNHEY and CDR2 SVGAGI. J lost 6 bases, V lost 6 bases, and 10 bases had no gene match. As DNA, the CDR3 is TGTGCCAGCAGACTGACAGGGGGGATACTTGATACGCAGTATTTT. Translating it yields CASRLTGGILDTQYF.

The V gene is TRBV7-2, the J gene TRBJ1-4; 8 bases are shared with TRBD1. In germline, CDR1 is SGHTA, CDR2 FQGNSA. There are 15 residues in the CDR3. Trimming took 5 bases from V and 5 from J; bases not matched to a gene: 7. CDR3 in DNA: TGTGCCAGCAGCAGCCAGGGGGCGGCGAATGAAAAACTGTTTTTT. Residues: CASSSQGAANEKLFF.

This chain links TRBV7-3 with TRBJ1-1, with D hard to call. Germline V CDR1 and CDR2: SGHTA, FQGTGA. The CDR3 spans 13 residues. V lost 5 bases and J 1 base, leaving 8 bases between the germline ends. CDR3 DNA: TGTGCCAGCAGCCAGACGGGGAACACTGAAGCTTTCTTT. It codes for CASSQTGNTEAFF.

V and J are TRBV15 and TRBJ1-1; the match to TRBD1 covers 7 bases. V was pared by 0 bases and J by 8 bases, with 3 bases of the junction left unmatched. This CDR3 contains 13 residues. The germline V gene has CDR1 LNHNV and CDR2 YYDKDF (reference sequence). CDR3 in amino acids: CATSRDDRAEAFF. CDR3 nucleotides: TGTGCCACCAGCAGAGACGACAGGGCCGAAGCTTTCTTT.

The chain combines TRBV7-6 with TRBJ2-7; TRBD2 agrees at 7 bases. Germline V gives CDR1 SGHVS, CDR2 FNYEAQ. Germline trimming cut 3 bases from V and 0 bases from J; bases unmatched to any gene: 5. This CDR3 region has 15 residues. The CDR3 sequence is CASSFESGTSYEQYF. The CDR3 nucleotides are TGTGCCAGCAGCTTTGAGAGCGGGACCTCCTACGAGCAGTACTTC. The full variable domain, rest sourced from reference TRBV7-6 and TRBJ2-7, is GAGVSQSPRYKVTKRGQDVALRCDPISGHVSLYWYRQALGQGPEFLTYFNYEAQQDKSGLPNDRFSAERPEGSISTLTIQRTEQRDSAMYRCASSFESGTSYEQYFGPGTRLTVT.

The chain's CDR3 is CASSLVSGVETQYF. The CDR3 region has the DNA TGTGCCAGCAGTTTAGTATCAGGGGTGGAGACCCAGTACTTC. The chain uses TRBV28 and TRBJ2-5, with D tentatively TRBD1 (6 bases). The germline CDR1 and CDR2 sequences are MDHEN and SYDVKM. CDR3 size: 14 residues. The V gene lost 2 bases and the J gene lost 5 bases, with 12 bases spanning the gap.

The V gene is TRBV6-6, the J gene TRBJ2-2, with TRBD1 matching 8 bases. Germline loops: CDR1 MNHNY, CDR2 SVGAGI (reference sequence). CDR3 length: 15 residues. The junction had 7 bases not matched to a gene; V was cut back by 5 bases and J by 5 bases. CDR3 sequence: CASSRPDRATGELFF. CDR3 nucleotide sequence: TGTGCCAGCAGTCGCCCGGACAGGGCGACCGGGGAGCTGTTTTTT.

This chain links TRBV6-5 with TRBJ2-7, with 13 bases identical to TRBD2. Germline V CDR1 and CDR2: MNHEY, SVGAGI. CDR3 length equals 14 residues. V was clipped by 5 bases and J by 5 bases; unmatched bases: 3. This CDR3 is CASSLGLAGDEQYF. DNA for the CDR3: TGTGCCAGCAGTCTAGGACTAGCGGGAGACGAGCAGTACTTC.

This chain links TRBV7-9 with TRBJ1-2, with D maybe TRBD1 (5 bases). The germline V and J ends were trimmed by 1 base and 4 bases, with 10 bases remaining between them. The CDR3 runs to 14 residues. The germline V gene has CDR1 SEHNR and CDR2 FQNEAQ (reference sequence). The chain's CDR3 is CASSLEGKGYGYTF. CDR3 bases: TGTGCCAGCAGCTTAGAGGGGAAAGGCTATGGCTACACCTTC.

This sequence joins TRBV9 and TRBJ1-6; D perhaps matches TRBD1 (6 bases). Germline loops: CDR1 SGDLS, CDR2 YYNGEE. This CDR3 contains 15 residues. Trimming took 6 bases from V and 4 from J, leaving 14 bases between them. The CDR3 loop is CASNSGQWYNSPLHF. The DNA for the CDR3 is TGTGCCAGCAACTCCGGACAGTGGTATAATTCACCCCTCCACTTT.

The CDR3 reads CAGRGWNTEAFF. The CDR3 nucleotides read TGTGCCGGTCGAGGGTGGAACACTGAAGCTTTCTTT. This chain connects TRBV19 to TRBJ1-1; D unresolved. Per the germline V gene, CDR1 is LNHDA and CDR2 is SQIVND (reference sequence). This CDR3 spans 12 amino acids. Trimming cost V 11 bases and J 1 base, with 11 bases left between them.

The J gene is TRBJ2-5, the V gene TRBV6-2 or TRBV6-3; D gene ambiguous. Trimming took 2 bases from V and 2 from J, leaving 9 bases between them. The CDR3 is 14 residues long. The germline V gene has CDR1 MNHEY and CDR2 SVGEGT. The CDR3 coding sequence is TGTGCCAGCAGTTACACTTCCACGCAAGAGACCCAGTACTTC. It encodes CASSYTSTQETQYF.

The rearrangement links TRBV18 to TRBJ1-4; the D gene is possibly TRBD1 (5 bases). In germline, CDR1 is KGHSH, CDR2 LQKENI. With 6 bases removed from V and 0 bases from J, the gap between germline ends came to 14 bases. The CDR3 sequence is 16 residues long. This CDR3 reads CASSQGGPATNEKLFF. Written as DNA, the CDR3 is TGTGCCAGCTCCCAGGGTGGCCCGGCAACTAATGAAAAACTGTTTTTT.

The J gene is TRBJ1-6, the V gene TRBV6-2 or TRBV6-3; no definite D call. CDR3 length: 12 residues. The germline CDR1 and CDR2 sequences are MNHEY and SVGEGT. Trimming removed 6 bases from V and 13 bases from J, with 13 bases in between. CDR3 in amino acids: CASSPDLPPLHF. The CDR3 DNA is TGTGCCAGCAGCCCGGACTTACCTCCCCTCCACTTT.

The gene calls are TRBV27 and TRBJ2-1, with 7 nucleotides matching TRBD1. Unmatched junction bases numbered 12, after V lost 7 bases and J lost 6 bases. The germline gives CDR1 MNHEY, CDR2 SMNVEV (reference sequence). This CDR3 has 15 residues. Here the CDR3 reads CASTRQAGGTNEQFF. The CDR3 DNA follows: TGTGCCAGCACACGCCAAGCAGGGGGTACCAATGAGCAGTTCTTC.

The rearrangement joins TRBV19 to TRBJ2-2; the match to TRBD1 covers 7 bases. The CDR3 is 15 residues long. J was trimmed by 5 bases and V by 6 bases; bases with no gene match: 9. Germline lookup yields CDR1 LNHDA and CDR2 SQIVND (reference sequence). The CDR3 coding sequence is TGTGCCAGTAGGACCCAGGGGGTGAGAACCGGGGAGCTGTTTTTT. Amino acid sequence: CASRTQGVRTGELFF. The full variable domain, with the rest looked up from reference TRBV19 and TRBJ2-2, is DGGITQSPKYLFRKEGQNVTLSCEQNLNHDAMYWYRQDPGQGLRLIYYSQIVNDFQKGDIAEGYSVSREKKESFPLTVTSAQKNPTAFYLCASRTQGVRTGELFFGEGSRLTVL.

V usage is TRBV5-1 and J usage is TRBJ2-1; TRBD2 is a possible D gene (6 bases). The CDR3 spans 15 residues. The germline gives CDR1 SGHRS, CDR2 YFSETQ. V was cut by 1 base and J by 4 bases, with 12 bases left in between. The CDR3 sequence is CASSLYSGRYNEQFF. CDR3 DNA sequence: TGCGCCAGCAGCTTGTATAGCGGTAGGTACAATGAGCAGTTCTTC.

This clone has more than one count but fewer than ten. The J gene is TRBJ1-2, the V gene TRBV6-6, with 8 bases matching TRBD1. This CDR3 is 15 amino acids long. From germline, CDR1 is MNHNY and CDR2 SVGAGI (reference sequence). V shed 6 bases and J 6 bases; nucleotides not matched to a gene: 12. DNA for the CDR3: TGTGCCAGCAGCCCACTGACAGGGGCTATCAATGGCTACACCTTC. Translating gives CASSPLTGAINGYTF.

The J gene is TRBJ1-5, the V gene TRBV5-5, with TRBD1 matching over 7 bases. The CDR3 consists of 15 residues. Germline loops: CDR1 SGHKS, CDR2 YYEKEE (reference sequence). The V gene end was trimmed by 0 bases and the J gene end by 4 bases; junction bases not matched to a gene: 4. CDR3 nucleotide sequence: TGTGCCAGCAGCTTGGGGGGACAGCGAAATCAGCCCCAGCATTTT. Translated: CASSLGGQRNQPQHF.